The T cell receptor beta chain under discussion was sequenced for a study of T cell repertoires in cytomegalovirus infection. Study as a whole: An indication of both CMV infection and matching HLA type came from public TCR beta signatures.

Concerning this clonotype: Its target is unknown.

The CDR3 spans 14 residues. CDR1 DFQATT and CDR2 SNEGSKA come from the germline V gene (reference sequence). V shed 5 bases, J shed 0 bases, and the junction held 7 bases outside the gene matches. Via MiXCR, TCRdb re-called the reads, giving one row per CDR3 protein. The profile shows 300,000 or so distinct CDR3 sequences, 9.6% of them singletons. Overall study results and limits: Cumulated frequencies of public TCR beta families served to identify carriers of CMV plus the relevant HLA. Dominant in the ex vivo response were TCR beta clonotypes restricted by HLA-C and specific for CMV.

This chain links TRBV20-1 with TRBJ2-7; the match to TRBD1 covers 7 bases. The specimen sequenced was PBMCs. This clonotype originated in a human donor in good health (CMV status not recorded). Some clones in this sample may be carry-over from other donors' samples. This chain's CDR3 is CSASTGVSSYEQYV. The CDR3 nucleotides are TGCAGTGCTTCTACAGGGGTTAGCTCCTACGAGCAGTACGTC.